This TCR beta chain was observed in a study of blood T cell repertoires in COVID-19. About the research overall: COVID-19 samples, acute and convalescent, were from the United States, Italy and Spain. Sample material is recorded as cDNA or gDNA derived from T cells, B-cell-depleted T cells, or PBMCs.

Authors' processing steps: Nucleated cell number was recorded as an estimate derived from reference gene primer amplification. Sequencing used immunoSEQ multiplex PCR; TCRdb keeps in-frame clones, though not all of them. V and J calls and clone size follow that table, whereas D and trimming were derived from the DNA. The sample lists approximately 100,000 clones, over 75% seen once, with around a tenth in the top ten. The source is a woman under 40 with acute or convalescent COVID-19. Sequenced: peripheral blood.

The CDR3 region has the DNA TGTGCCATCAGCCTGATTTGGACAGGGTTGGAGTTGGTCAATCAGCCCCAGCATTTT. It codes for CAISLIWTGLELVNQPQHF. The chain links TRBV10-3 to TRBJ1-5; 8 bases map to TRBD1. Losses at the gene ends were 6 bases for V and 3 bases for J; bases not matched to a gene: 19. The CDR3 is 19 amino acids. Germline CDR1 is ENHRY and CDR2 is SYGVKD.